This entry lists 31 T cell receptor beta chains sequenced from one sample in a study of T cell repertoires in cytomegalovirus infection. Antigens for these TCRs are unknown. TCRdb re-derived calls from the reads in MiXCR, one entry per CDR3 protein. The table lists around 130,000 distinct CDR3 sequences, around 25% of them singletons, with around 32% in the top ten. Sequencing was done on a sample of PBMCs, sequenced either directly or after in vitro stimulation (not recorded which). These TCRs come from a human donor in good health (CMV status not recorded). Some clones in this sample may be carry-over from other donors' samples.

The CDR3 DNA reads as TGTGCCAGCAGCTTAGCCGGGACAGCCGATCAGCCCCAGCATTTT. Its translation is CASSLAGTADQPQHF. The gene calls are TRBV7-9 and TRBJ1-5, with 7 bases aligning to TRBD1. This CDR3 region has 15 residues. Germline-derived CDR1 and CDR2 are SEHNR and FQNEAQ (reference sequence). With 0 bases clipped from V and 5 bases from J, the junction kept 4 bases outside the gene matches.

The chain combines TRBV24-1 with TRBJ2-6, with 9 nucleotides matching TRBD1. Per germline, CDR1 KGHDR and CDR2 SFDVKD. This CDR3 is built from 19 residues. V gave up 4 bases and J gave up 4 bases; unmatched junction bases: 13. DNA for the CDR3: TGTGCCACCAGTGAGGGGGGACAGGGAGCCCCCTCCGGGGCCAACGTCCTGACTTTC. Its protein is CATSEGGQGAPSGANVLTF.

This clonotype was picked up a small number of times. Here the CDR3 DNA reads TGTGCCAGCAGGCAGGACAGGGTTGACGAAAAACTGTTTTTT. Translated, it gives CASRQDRVDEKLFF. V usage is TRBV2 and J usage is TRBJ1-4; 8 nucleotides agree with TRBD1. J lost 8 bases, V lost 6 bases, and 8 bases had no gene match. There are 14 residues in the CDR3. CDR1 and CDR2 from the germline V gene are SNHLY and FYNNEI.

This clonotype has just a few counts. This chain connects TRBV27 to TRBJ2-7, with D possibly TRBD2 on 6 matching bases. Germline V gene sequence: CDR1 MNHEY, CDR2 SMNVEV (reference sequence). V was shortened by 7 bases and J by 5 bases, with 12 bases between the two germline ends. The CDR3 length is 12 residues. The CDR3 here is CASKSGVDEQYV. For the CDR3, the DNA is TGTGCCAGCAAGTCGGGGGTGGACGAGCAGTACGTC.

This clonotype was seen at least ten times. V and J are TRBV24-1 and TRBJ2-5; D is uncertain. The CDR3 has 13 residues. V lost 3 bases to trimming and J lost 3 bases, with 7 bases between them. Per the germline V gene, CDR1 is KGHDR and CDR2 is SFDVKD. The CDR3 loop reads CATSDVWEETQYF. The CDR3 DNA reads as TGTGCCACCAGTGATGTCTGGGAAGAGACCCAGTACTTC.

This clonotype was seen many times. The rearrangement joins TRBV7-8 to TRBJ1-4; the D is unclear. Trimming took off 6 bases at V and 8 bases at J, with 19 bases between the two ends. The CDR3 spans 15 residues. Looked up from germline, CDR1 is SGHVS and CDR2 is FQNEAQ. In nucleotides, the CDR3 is TGTGCCAGCAGACGTGGGAGGGCCTTGGCCGAAAAACTGTTTTTT. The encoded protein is CASRRGRALAEKLFF.

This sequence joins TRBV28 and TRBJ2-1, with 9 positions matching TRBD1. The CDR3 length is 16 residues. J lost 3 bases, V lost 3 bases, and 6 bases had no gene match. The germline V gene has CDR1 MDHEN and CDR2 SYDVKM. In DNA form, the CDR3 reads TGTGCCAGCAGTTTTGAACAGGGGGCCAGCTACAATGAGCAGTTCTTC. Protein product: CASSFEQGASYNEQFF. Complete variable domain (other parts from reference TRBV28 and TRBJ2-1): DVKVTQSSRYLVKRTGEKVFLECVQDMDHENMFWYRQDPGLGLRLIYFSYDVKMKEKGDIPEGYSVSREKKERFSLILESASTNQTSMYLCASSFEQGASYNEQFFGPGTRLTVL.

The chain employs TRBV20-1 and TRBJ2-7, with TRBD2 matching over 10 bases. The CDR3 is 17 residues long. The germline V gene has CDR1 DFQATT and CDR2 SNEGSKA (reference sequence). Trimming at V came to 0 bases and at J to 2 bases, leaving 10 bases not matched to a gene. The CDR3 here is CSARDGATSGITYEQYF. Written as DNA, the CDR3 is TGCAGTGCTAGAGATGGCGCTACTAGCGGGATAACCTACGAGCAGTACTTC.

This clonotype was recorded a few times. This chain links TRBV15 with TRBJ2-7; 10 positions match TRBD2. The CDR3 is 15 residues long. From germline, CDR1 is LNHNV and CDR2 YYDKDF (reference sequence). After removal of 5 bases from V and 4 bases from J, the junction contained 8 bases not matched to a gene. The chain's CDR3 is CATSAGLAAIYEQYV. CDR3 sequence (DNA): TGTGCCACCAGCGCCGGACTAGCGGCAATTTACGAGCAGTACGTC.

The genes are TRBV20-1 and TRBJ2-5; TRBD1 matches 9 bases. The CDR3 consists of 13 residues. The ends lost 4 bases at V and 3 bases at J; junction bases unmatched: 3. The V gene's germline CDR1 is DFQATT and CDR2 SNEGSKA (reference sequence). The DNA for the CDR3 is TGCAGTGCTACGGGGGACAGGGAAGAGACCCAGTACTTC. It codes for CSATGDREETQYF.

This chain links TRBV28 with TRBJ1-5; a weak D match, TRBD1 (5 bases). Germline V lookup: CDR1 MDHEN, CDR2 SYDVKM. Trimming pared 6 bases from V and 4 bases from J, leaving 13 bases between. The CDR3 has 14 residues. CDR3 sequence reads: CASRGEAFNQPQHF. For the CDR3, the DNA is TGTGCCAGCAGGGGGGAGGCCTTTAATCAGCCCCAGCATTTT.

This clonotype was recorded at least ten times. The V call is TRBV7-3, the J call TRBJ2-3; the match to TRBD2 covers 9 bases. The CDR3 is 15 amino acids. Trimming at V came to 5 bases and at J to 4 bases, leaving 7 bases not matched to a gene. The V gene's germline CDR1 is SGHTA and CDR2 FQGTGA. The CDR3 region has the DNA TGTGCCAGCAGCAATTACGGCGGGAGGGCAGATACGCAGTATTTT. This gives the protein CASSNYGGRADTQYF.

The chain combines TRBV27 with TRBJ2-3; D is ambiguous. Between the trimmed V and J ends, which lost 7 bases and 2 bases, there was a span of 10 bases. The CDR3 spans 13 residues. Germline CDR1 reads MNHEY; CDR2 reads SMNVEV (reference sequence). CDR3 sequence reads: CASTPTNTDTQYF. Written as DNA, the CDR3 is TGTGCCAGCACCCCAACTAACACAGATACGCAGTATTTT.

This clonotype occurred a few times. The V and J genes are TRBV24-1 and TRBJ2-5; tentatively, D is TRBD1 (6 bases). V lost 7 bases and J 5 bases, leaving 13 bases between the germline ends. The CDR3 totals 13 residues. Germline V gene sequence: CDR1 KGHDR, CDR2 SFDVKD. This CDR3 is CATSLRGRETQYF. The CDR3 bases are TGTGCCACCAGCCTCAGGGGTAGGGAGACCCAGTACTTC.

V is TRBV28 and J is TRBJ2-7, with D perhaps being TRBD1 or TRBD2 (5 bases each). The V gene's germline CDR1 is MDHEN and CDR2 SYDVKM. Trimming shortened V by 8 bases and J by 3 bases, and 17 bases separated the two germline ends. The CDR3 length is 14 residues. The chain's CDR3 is CASGTDRDLYEQYF. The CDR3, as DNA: TGTGCCAGCGGGACCGACCGAGATCTCTACGAGCAGTACTTC.

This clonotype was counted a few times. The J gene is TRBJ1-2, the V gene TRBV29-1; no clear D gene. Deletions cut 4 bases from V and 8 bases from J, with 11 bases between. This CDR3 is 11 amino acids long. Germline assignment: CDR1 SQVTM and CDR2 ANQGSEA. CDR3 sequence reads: CSVVVGRGYTF. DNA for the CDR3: TGCAGCGTTGTTGTAGGGCGAGGCTACACCTTC.

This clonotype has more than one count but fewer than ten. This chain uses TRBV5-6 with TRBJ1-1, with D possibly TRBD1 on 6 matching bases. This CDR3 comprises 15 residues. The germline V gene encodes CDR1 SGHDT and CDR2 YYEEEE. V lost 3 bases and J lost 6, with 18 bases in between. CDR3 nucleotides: TGTGCCAGCAGCTGGAGGCAACAGGGAAGGGCTGAAGCTTTCTTT. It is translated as CASSWRQQGRAEAFF.

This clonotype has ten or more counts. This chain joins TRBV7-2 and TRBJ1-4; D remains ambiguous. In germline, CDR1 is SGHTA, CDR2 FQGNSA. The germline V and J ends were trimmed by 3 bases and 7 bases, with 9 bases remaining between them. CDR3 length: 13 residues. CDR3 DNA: TGTGCCAGCAGCTTCTCTCCGGGTGAAAAACTGTTTTTT. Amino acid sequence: CASSFSPGEKLFF. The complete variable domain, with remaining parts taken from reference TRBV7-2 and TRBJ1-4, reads GAGVSQSPSNKVTEKGKDVELRCDPISGHTALYWYRQSLGQGLEFLIYFQGNSAPDKSGLPSDRFSAERTGGSVSTLTIQRTQQEDSAVYLCASSFSPGEKLFFGSGTQLSVL.

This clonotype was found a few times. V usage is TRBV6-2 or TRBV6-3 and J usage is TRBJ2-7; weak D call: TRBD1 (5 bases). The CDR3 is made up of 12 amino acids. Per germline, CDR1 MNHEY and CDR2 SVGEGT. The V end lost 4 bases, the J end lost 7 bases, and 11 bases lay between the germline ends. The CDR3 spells CASSFGASEQYV. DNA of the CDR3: TGTGCCAGCAGTTTTGGGGCCTCGGAGCAGTACGTC.

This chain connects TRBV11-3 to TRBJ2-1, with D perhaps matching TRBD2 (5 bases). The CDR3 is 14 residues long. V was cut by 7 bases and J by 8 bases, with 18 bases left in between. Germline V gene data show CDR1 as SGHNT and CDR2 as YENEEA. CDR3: CASTTGGSVDEQFF. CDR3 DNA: TGTGCCAGCACCACCGGCGGGTCCGTGGATGAGCAGTTCTTC.

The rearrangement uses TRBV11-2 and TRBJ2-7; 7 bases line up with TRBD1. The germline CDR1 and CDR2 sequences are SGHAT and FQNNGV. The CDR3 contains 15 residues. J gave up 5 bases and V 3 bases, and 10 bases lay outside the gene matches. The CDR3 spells CASSLTTGSTHEQYF. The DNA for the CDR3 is TGTGCCAGCAGCTTGACGACAGGGAGTACTCACGAGCAGTACTTC. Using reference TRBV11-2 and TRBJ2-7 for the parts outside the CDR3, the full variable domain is EAGVAQSPRYKIIEKRQSVAFWCNPISGHATLYWYQQILGQGPKLLIQFQNNGVVDDSQLPKDRFSAERLKGVDSTLKIQPAKLEDSAVYLCASSLTTGSTHEQYFGPGTRLTVT.

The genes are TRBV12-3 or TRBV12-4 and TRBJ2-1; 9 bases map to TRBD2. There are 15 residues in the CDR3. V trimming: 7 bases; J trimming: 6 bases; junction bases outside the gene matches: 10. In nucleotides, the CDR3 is TGTGCCAGCAACATTGGGACTAGCTTTGCCAATGAGCAGTTCTTC. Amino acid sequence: CASNIGTSFANEQFF.

The DNA of the CDR3 is TGTGCCAGTAGTATACAGGGGACAGCTCTGCCCCAGCATTTT. Residues: CASSIQGTALPQHF. This rearrangement joins TRBV19 to TRBJ1-5, with 7 bases that match TRBD1. CDR3 size: 14 residues. Germline V lookup: CDR1 LNHDA, CDR2 SQIVND (reference sequence). Trimming removed 2 bases from V and 9 bases from J; junction bases left unmatched: 7. Together with reference TRBV19 and TRBJ1-5, the CDR3 gives the full variable domain: DGGITQSPKYLFRKEGQNVTLSCEQNLNHDAMYWYRQDPGQGLRLIYYSQIVNDFQKGDIAEGYSVSREKKESFPLTVTSAQKNPTAFYLCASSIQGTALPQHFGDGTRLSIL.

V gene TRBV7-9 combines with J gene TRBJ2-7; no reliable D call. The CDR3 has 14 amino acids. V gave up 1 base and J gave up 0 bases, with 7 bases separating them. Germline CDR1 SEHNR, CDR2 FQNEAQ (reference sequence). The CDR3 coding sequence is TGTGCCAGCAGCTTAGGCGGTAACTCCTACGAGCAGTACTTC. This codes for CASSLGGNSYEQYF.

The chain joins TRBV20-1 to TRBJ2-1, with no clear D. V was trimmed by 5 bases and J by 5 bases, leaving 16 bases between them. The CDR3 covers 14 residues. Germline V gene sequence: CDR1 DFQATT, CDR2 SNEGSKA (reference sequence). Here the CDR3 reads CSASDSPSDNEQFF. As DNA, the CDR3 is TGCAGTGCTTCTGACTCGCCCTCGGACAATGAGCAGTTCTTC.

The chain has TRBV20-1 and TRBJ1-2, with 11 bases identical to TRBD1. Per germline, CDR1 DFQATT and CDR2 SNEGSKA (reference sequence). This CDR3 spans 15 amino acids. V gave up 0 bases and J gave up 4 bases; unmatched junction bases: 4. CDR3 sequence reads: CSARDAGTGGYGYTF. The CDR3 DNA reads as TGCAGTGCTAGAGATGCGGGGACAGGGGGCTATGGCTACACCTTC.

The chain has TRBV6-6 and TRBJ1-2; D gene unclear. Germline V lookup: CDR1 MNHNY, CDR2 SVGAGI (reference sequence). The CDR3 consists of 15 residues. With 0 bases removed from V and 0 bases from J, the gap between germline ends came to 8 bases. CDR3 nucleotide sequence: TGTGCCAGCAGTTACTCGACATACGCTAACTATGGCTACACCTTC. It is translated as CASSYSTYANYGYTF.

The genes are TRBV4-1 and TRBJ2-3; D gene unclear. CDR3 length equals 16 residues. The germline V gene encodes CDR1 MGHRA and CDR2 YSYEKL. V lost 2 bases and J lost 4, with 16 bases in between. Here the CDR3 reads CASSQQPEYLADTQYF. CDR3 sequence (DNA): TGCGCCAGCAGCCAACAGCCGGAGTACCTCGCAGATACGCAGTATTTT.

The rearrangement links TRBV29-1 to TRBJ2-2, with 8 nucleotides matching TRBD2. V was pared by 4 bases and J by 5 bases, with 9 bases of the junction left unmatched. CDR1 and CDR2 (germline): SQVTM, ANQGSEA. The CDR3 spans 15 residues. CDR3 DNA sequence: TGCAGCGTTGGGGACGGGAGGGATGTTACCGGGGAGCTGTTTTTT. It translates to CSVGDGRDVTGELFF.

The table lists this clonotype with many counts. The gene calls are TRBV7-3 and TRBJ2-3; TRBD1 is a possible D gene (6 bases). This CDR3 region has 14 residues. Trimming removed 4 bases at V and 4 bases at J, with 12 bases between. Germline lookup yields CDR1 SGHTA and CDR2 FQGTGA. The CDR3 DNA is TGTGCCAGCAGCTCACCGACAGGCTCAGATACGCAGTATTTT. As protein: CASSSPTGSDTQYF.

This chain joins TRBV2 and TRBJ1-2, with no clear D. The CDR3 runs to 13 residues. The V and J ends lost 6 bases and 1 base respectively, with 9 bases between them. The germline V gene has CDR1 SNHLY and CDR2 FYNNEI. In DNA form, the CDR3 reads TGTGCCAGCAGAGGGCAGGTTAACTATGGCTACACCTTC. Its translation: CASRGQVNYGYTF.